These 3 T cell receptor beta chains came from one sample sequenced in a study of blood T cell repertoires in COVID-19. The table came from immunoSEQ multiplex PCR; TCRdb's copy has only in-frame clones and leaves some out. This table has about 83,000 clones, about nine tenths appearing once. The source material was peripheral blood. The receptors originated from a woman between 50 and 59 years old with active or convalescent COVID-19.

This chain joins TRBV15 and TRBJ1-2; D is unclear. Trimming pared 3 bases from V and 5 bases from J, leaving 13 bases between. The CDR3 totals 14 residues. Germline CDR1 and CDR2: LNHNV and YYDKDF (reference sequence). CDR3 nucleotides: TGTGCCACCAGCAGTCGAACAGCTCTTTATGGCTACACCTTC. Its translation: CATSSRTALYGYTF.

This clone has just a few counts. The rearrangement joins TRBV12-3 or TRBV12-4 to TRBJ1-3; tentative D call: TRBD1 (6 bases). The germline V and J ends were trimmed by 10 bases and 4 bases, with 14 bases remaining between them. This CDR3 is built from 13 residues. CDR3 nucleotide sequence: TGTGCCACCCTCCGGGACACCGGAAACACCATATATTTT. Amino acids: CATLRDTGNTIYF.

This clone occurred a few times. The V call is TRBV6-1, the J call TRBJ2-4; a possible D gene is TRBD1 (6 bases). V lost 5 bases and J lost 6, with 14 bases in between. This CDR3 comprises 14 residues. Germline values: CDR1 MNHNS, CDR2 SASEGT. The CDR3 bases are TGTGCCAGCAGTCACAGGGATTCCCTAAACATTCAGTACTTC. Protein: CASSHRDSLNIQYF.